This T cell receptor beta chain was captured by sequencing in a study of T cells after yellow fever vaccination. Whole-study results and caveats: Most clones from primary vaccination were detected again post-booster (around 96% CD4, about 85% CD8).

A few counts support this clonotype. The antigen is undetermined. The authors made TCR cDNA by 5'RACE template switching, adding a universal primer site and UMIs. MiXCR was run by TCRdb on the 5' RACE reads, yielding one entry per CDR3 protein. There are about 630,000 distinct CDR3 sequences in the sample; around 12% occur only once, and under 15% lies in the top ten. The clonotype comes from a man under 40 who received the YFV17D yellow fever vaccine. The sequenced sample was PBMCs, obtained on the day of the yellow fever booster vaccination.

Here the CDR3 reads CASTSGSTGETQYF. The CDR3 region has the DNA TGTGCCAGCACCTCCGGCAGCACTGGGGAGACCCAGTACTTC. V usage is TRBV6-1 and J usage is TRBJ2-5; D gene uncertain. The CDR3 runs to 14 residues. Trimming left V 7 bases short and J 5 bases short, with 17 bases between. Germline V gene data show CDR1 as MNHNS and CDR2 as SASEGT.